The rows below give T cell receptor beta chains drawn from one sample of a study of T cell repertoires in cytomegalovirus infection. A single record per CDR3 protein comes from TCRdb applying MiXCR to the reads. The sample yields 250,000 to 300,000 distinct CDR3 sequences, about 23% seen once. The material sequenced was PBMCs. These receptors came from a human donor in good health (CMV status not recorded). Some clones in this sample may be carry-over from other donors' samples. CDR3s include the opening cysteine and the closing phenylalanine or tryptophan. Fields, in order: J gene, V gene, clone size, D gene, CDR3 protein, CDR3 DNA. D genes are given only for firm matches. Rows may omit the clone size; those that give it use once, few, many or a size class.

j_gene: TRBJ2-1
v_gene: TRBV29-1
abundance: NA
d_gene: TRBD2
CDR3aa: CSVRERREVLNEQFF
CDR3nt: TGCAGCGTCCGAGAGCGGCGGGAGGTATTAAATGAGCAGTTCTTC

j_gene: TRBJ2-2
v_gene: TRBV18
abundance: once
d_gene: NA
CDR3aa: CASSPSRDNTGELFF
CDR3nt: TGTGCCAGCTCACCCTCCAGGGATAACACCGGGGAGCTGTTTTTT

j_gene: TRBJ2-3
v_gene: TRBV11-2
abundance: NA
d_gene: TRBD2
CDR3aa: CASSLDLTSGGRHTQYF
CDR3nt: TGTGCCAGCAGCTTAGATCTCACTAGCGGGGGGCGCCATACGCAGTATTTT

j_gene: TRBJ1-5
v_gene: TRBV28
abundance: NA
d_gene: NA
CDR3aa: CASSLSGTYSNQPQHF
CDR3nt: TGTGCCAGCAGTTTATCCGGCACATATAGCAATCAGCCCCAGCATTTT

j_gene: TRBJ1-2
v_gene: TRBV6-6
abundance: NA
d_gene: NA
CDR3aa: CASSDLRTEGYTF
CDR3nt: TGTGCCAGCAGTGACCTCCGGACAGAAGGCTACACCTTC

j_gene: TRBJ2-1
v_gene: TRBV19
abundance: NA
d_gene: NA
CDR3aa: CASRWTPGNEQFF
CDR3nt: TGTGCCAGTAGATGGACCCCGGGAAATGAGCAGTTCTTC

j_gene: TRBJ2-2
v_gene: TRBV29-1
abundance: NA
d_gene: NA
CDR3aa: CSVESTLSTGELFF
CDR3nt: TGCAGCGTTGAGTCGACGTTAAGCACCGGGGAGCTGTTTTTT

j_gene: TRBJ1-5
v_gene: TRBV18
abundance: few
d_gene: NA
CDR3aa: CASSPTRTYYSNQPQHF
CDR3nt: TGTGCCAGCTCACCCACTCGGACATATTATAGCAATCAGCCCCAGCATTTT

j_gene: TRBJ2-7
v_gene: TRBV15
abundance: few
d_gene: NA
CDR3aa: CATSRGGGGAREQYF
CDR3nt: TGTGCCACCAGCAGAGGGGGCGGAGGGGCGAGGGAGCAGTACTTC

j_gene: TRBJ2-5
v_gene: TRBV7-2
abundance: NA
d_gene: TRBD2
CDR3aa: CASSSPAGLAFGTQYF
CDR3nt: TGTGCCAGCAGCTCCCCCGCGGGACTAGCATTCGGGACCCAGTACTTC

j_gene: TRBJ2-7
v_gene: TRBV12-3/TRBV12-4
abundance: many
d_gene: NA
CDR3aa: CASSFRSENSYEQYF
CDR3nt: TGTGCCAGCAGTTTTAGGTCAGAAAACTCCTACGAGCAGTACTTC

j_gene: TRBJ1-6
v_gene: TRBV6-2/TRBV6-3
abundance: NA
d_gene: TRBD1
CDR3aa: CASSIQQGQYSPLHF
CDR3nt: TGTGCCAGCAGTATACAACAGGGGCAGTATTCACCCCTCCACTTT